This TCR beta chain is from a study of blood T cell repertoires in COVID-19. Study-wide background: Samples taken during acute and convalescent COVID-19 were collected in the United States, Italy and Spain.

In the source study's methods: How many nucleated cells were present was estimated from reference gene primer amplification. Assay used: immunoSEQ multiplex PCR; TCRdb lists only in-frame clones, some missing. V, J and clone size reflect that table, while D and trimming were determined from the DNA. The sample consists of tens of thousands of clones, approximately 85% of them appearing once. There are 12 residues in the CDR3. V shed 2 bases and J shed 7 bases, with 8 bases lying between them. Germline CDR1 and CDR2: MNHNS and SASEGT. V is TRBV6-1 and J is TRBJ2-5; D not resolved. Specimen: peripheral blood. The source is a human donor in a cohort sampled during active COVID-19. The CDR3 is CASSEFRVTQYF. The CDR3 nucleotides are TGTGCCAGCAGTGAATTTCGGGTGACCCAGTACTTC.